This is a list of T cell receptor beta chains from one sample in a study of shared clonotypes between healthy human individuals. TCRdb's copy holds only in-frame clones and misses some; the assay was immunoSEQ multiplex PCR. The repertoire consists of about 2.1 million clones, with around 93% occurring once and the leading ten covering more than 1.5%. Sequencing input: naive CD8+ T cells from PBMCs. Receptors were obtained from a man aged 18 to 30 in good health. Some clones in this sample may be carry-over from other donors' samples. Both conserved end residues are part of each CDR3. The D gene is left open where the match is weak. The size of a clone is reported for some rows only, either as once, few or many, or as a class for expanded clones.

TRBV19,-,TRBJ1-1,-,CASSDGYQNTEAFF,TGTGCCAGTAGTGACGGCTACCAGAACACTGAAGCTTTCTTT
TRBV13,-,TRBJ1-1,-,CASSLRENTEAFF,TGTGCCAGCAGCTTGCGGGAGAACACTGAAGCTTTCTTT
TRBV30,-,TRBJ1-1,-,CTIRGGLNTEAFF,TGTACTATTCGCGGAGGACTGAACACTGAAGCTTTCTTT
TRBV27,-,TRBJ2-7,TRBD1,CASSFLGQGIYEQYF,TGTGCCAGCAGTTTTTTGGGACAGGGAATATACGAGCAGTACTTC
TRBV28,-,TRBJ2-7,TRBD2,CASRSLAGESYEQYF,TGTGCCAGCAGGTCTCTAGCGGGAGAGAGCTACGAGCAGTACTTC
TRBV27,-,TRBJ1-2,-,CATSSAGYGYTF,TGTGCCACTTCCTCGGCGGGCTATGGCTACACCTTC
TRBV27,-,TRBJ2-3,-,CASSPSMGSHDTQYF,TGTGCCAGCAGTCCTTCGATGGGGTCTCATGATACGCAGTATTTT
TRBV12-5,-,TRBJ1-2,TRBD1,CASGLVRQGWGIGYTF,TGTGCTAGTGGTTTGGTTCGACAGGGTTGGGGGATCGGCTACACCTTC
TRBV29-1,-,TRBJ1-2,-,CSVGGYGYTF,TGCAGCGTTGGTGGGTATGGCTACACCTTC
TRBV30,-,TRBJ1-1,-,CAGIQMNTEAFF,TGTGCCGGCATACAGATGAACACTGAAGCTTTCTTT
TRBV27,once,TRBJ1-6,-,CASSSGVALHF,TGTGCCAGCAGTTCCGGCGTTGCCCTCCACTTT
TRBV5-1,-,TRBJ2-5,-,CASSLAGIETQYF,TGCGCCAGCAGCTTGGCTGGGATAGAGACCCAGTACTTC
TRBV27,-,TRBJ2-7,-,CASSLSADYEQYF,TGTGCCAGCAGTTTATCGGCCGACTACGAGCAGTACTTC
TRBV28,-,TRBJ2-7,TRBD2,CASSPSGREQYF,TGTGCCAGCAGTCCTAGCGGGAGAGAGCAGTACTTC
TRBV5-6,-,TRBJ2-1,TRBD1,CASSLAAGGSRDEQFF,TGTGCCAGCAGCTTGGCCGCAGGGGGCTCGCGCGATGAGCAGTTCTTC
TRBV27,-,TRBJ2-2,TRBD2,CASSLFGTSGGANTGELFF,TGTGCCAGCAGTTTATTCGGGACTAGCGGGGGGGCGAACACCGGGGAGCTGTTTTTT
TRBV5-1,-,TRBJ2-5,-,CASSLGRIVGLQETQYF,TGCGCCAGCAGCTTGGGCCGAATCGTGGGGCTCCAAGAGACCCAGTACTTC
TRBV13,-,TRBJ1-5,-,CASSSGAGNQPQHF,TGTGCCAGCAGCTCGGGGGCGGGCAATCAGCCCCAGCATTTT
TRBV5-6,-,TRBJ2-7,-,CASSPGVGARAYEQYF,TGTGCCAGCAGCCCCGGGGTGGGGGCGCGGGCCTACGAGCAGTACTTC
TRBV28,once,TRBJ2-7,-,CATRHGEQYF,TGTGCCACAAGGCACGGCGAGCAGTACTTC
TRBV7-6,-,TRBJ2-7,-,CASSLREETPYEQYF,TGTGCCAGCAGCTTGAGAGAGGAAACCCCCTACGAGCAGTACTTC
TRBV27,-,TRBJ2-3,-,CASSQPWGDTQYF,TGTGCCAGCAGTCAACCCTGGGGGGATACGCAGTATTTT
TRBV5-1,-,TRBJ2-5,-,CASSSRVMSNIGETQYF,TGCGCCAGCAGCTCCCGGGTAATGTCCAACATAGGGGAGACCCAGTACTTC
TRBV27,-,TRBJ2-2,TRBD2,CASSSSRGSGRSNTGELFF,TGTGCCAGCAGTTCTTCCCGAGGTAGCGGGAGGTCGAACACCGGGGAGCTGTTTTTT
TRBV7-6,-,TRBJ2-1,TRBD2,CASSLDLAGGRDNEQFF,TGTGCCAGCAGCTTAGACCTAGCGGGAGGTAGGGACAATGAGCAGTTCTTC
TRBV10-2,-,TRBJ2-1,TRBD2,CAISSGSQNEQFF,TGCGCCATCTCTAGCGGGAGTCAAAATGAGCAGTTCTTC
TRBV6-6,-,TRBJ2-7,-,CASTTAYEQYF,TGTGCCAGCACTACGGCCTACGAGCAGTACTTC
TRBV15,-,TRBJ1-2,TRBD1,CATSSHRGQGGYTF,TGTGCCACCAGCTCCCACAGGGGGCAGGGTGGCTACACCTTC
TRBV30,-,TRBJ2-7,-,CAGGKVWNYEQYF,TGTGCCGGGGGTAAAGTTTGGAACTACGAGCAGTACTTC
TRBV28,once,TRBJ2-3,-,CASTAPYIADTQYF,TGTGCCAGCACCGCACCCTATATTGCAGATACGCAGTATTTT
TRBV6-1,-,TRBJ1-1,-,CASSLGYEDTEAFF,TGTGCCAGCAGTTTGGGGTATGAAGACACTGAAGCTTTCTTT
TRBV7-9,-,TRBJ2-5,-,CASSTRQAETQYF,TGTGCCAGCAGCACCAGACAGGCCGAGACCCAGTACTTC